Only a few counts were recorded for the clone carrying this TCR beta chain. The antigen remains undetermined. This specimen comes from a study of CD8 T cells in ankylosing spondylitis. Via MiXCR, TCRdb re-called the 5' RACE reads, giving one row per CDR3 protein. This table has 300,000 to 400,000 distinct CDR3 sequences, approximately 15% appearing once. Study-wide findings and caveats: In ankylosing spondylitis blood, a motif of roughly eight highly homologous TCR beta variants appeared characteristic.

Sample: blood, either unsorted or a sorted T cell fraction (not recorded which). The clonotype originates from a male donor with ankylosing spondylitis or in good health (not recorded which).

DNA of the CDR3: TGCAGTGCACTTGGGACTAGCAGGAAAAAGCAGTTCTTC. This gives the protein CSALGTSRKKQFF. The genes are TRBV20-1 and TRBJ2-1; 9 bases fit TRBD2. CDR1 is DFQATT, CDR2 SNEGSKA, per germline (reference sequence). Trimming at V came to 6 bases and at J to 11 bases, leaving 11 bases not matched to a gene. There are 13 residues in the CDR3.